This T cell receptor (beta chain) was sequenced for a study of T cell repertoires in cytomegalovirus infection. Study details: Both CMV infection and a matching HLA type were indicated by public TCR beta signatures. Study-wide results and limits: Of the TCR beta families, the public ones yielded a cumulative frequency that identified carriers of CMV plus the relevant HLA. Ex vivo responses were dominated by HLA-C-restricted CMV-specific TCR beta clonotypes.

CDR3 size: 19 residues. Looked up from germline, CDR1 is SGHVS and CDR2 is FNYEAQ. The V gene end was trimmed by 5 bases and the J gene end by 2 bases; junction bases not matched to a gene: 15. One entry per CDR3 protein, called by TCRdb with MiXCR from the reads. The data show approximately 750,000 distinct CDR3 sequences, with less than 40% seen just once and about 2.8% held by the top ten. This clonotype was counted a few times. Its target is not known. What was sequenced was PBMCs. This TCR was sampled from a human donor in good health (CMV status not recorded). Some clones in this sample may be carry-over from other donors' samples. The J gene is TRBJ1-5, the V gene TRBV7-6; 10 bases are a match to TRBD1. The CDR3 loop reads CASSPGQGTSLEGNQPQHF. The CDR3 nucleotides are TGTGCCAGCAGCCCGGGACAGGGGACCTCTCTGGAGGGCAATCAGCCCCAGCATTTT.